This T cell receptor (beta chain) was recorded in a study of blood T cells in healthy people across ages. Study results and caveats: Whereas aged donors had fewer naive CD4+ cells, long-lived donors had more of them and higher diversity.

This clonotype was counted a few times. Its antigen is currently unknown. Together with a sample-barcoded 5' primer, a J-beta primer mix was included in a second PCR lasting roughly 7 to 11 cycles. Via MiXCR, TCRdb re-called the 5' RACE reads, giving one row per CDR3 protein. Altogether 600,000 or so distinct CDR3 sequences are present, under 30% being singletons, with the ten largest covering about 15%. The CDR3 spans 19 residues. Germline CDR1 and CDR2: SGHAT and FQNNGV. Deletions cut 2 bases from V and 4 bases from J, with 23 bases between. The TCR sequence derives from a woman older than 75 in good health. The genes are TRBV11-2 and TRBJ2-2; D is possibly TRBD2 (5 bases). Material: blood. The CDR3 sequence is CASSLKVPGPSGGTGELFF. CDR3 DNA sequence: TGTGCCAGCAGCTTAAAAGTACCCGGGCCCTCTGGAGGCACCGGGGAGCTGTTTTTT. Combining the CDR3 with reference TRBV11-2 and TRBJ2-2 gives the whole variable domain EAGVAQSPRYKIIEKRQSVAFWCNPISGHATLYWYQQILGQGPKLLIQFQNNGVVDDSQLPKDRFSAERLKGVDSTLKIQPAKLEDSAVYLCASSLKVPGPSGGTGELFFGEGSRLTVL.